This note documents a single T cell receptor (beta chain) sequence. The sample belongs to a study of blood T cell repertoires in COVID-19. Study-wide background: Samples came from the United States, Italy and Spain, spanning acute and convalescent COVID-19. PBMCs, B-cell-depleted T cells, or T cells were the source of the cDNA or gDNA that made up the material.

Original processing notes: The authors estimated nucleated cell counts from reference gene primer amplification. Using immunoSEQ multiplex PCR, the repertoire was profiled, and TCRdb retains in-frame clones only, with some absent. Clone size and the V and J calls come from that table; the DNA yielded D and trimming. The repertoire includes a few hundred thousand clones, approximately 90% of them detected once, and roughly 9.4% sits in the top ten. The CDR3 spans 14 residues. V was pared by 7 bases and J by 0 bases, with 13 bases between. The germline V gene has CDR1 GTSNPN and CDR2 SVGIG (reference sequence).

The rearrangement uses TRBV30 and TRBJ1-3; D is undetermined. The sample consisted of PBMCs or T cells enriched from blood (not recorded which). This clonotype was obtained from a woman between 45 and 65 years old who had recovered from COVID-19. CDR3: CASREAASGNTIYF. Here the CDR3 DNA reads TGTGCCTCACGGGAGGCCGCCTCTGGAAACACCATATATTTT.